Below, one T cell receptor (beta chain) is given with its context. Its antigen is unknown. This sample also contains other DNA sequences that code for the same CDR3. Clones were sequenced by immunoSEQ multiplex PCR, and TCRdb holds only the in-frame ones, with some missing. The sample includes fewer than 2.5 million clones, 93% of them seen just once. The entry originates in a study of shared clonotypes between healthy human individuals. For the study at large: Contributing individuals were two females and a few males aged 18 to 49. Regarding the study as a whole: Several donors held 4.5% to 5% of naive CD4 clonotypes in common.

The length of the CDR3 is 13 residues. The germline CDR1 and CDR2 sequences are LNHDA and SQIVND (reference sequence). V lost 3 bases and J lost 0, with 4 bases in between. The origin of this receptor is a man between 18 and 29 years old in good health. Some clones in this sample may be carry-over from other donors' samples. The sample taken for sequencing was naive CD4+ T cells from PBMCs. Subset: CD45RA+ positively selected. The chain uses TRBV19 and TRBJ2-3; D is unresolved. The CDR3 sequence: CASSIGSTDTQYF. Here the CDR3 DNA reads TGTGCCAGTAGTATCGGTAGCACAGATACGCAGTATTTT. The whole variable domain, remainder taken from reference TRBV19 and TRBJ2-3, is DGGITQSPKYLFRKEGQNVTLSCEQNLNHDAMYWYRQDPGQGLRLIYYSQIVNDFQKGDIAEGYSVSREKKESFPLTVTSAQKNPTAFYLCASSIGSTDTQYFGPGTRLTVL.